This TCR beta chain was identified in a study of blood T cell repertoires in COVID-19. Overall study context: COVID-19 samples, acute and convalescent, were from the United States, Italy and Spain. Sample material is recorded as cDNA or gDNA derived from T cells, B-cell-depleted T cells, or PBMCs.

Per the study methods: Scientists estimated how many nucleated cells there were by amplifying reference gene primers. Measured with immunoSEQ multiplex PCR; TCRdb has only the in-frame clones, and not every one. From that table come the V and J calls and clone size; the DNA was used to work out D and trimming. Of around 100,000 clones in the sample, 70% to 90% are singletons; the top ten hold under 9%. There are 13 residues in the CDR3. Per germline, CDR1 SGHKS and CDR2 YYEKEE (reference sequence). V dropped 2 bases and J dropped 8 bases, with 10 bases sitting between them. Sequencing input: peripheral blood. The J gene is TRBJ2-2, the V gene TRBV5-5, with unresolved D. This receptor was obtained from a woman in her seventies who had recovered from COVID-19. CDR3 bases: TGTGCCAGCAGCTTTCTTCCTCCGGGGGAGCTGTTTTTT. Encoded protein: CASSFLPPGELFF.